The source of this T cell receptor beta chain is a study of cytomegalovirus exposure and HLA in healthy donors. Study-wide findings and caveats: Most CMV-associated TCR beta chains appeared HLA-restricted in a later analysis. Most TCR sequences were seen very rarely across donors, but some public TCRs occurred in many. Later work showed greater clonal expansion in HLA-associated TCR beta chains than in equally common others.

CDR1 and CDR2 (germline): GTSNPN, SVGIG (reference sequence). Between the trimmed V and J ends, which lost 2 bases and 1 base, there was a span of 3 bases. The CDR3 spans 13 residues. Many counts were recorded for this clone. Its specificity is not known. Researchers ran the PCR with 60 Vbeta and 13 Jbeta primers. Sequencing was performed with immunoSEQ multiplex PCR; in TCRdb, only in-frame clones are kept and a portion is missing. Of some 130,000 clones in the sample, roughly three quarters are singletons; the top ten hold around 3.1%. Sequenced sample: PBMCs. The clonotype originates from a man aged 35 to 55 in good health and CMV-seronegative. V gene TRBV30 combines with J gene TRBJ2-6; D not certain. The CDR3, as DNA: TGTGCCTGGAGTTCGTCTGGGGCCAACGTCCTGACTTTC. It translates to CAWSSSGANVLTF.